Below, 23 T cell receptor beta chains from the same sample are listed, as sequenced in a study of shared clonotypes between healthy human individuals. Method: immunoSEQ multiplex PCR; TCRdb's copy keeps in-frame clones and lacks some. Of 650,000 to 750,000 clones in the sample, roughly 78% are singletons; the top ten hold 1.8%. The source material was memory CD4+ T cells sorted from blood. Subset reported: CD45RA-negative fraction. The receptor set was obtained from a woman aged 25 to 39 in good health.

This chain uses TRBV2 with TRBJ2-3; a possible D gene is TRBD2 (6 bases). Germline CDR1 is SNHLY and CDR2 is FYNNEI. Trimming left V 6 bases short and J 1 base short, with 14 bases between. The CDR3 loop spans 15 amino acids. As DNA, the CDR3 is TGTGCCAGCAGGAGACGCGGGAATCGCACAGATACGCAGTATTTT. Residues: CASRRRGNRTDTQYF.

J is TRBJ2-7 and V is TRBV15, with D unclear. The CDR3 has 13 amino acids. Germline assignment: CDR1 LNHNV and CDR2 YYDKDF (reference sequence). V shed 6 bases and J shed 6 bases, with 15 bases lying between them. The CDR3 DNA follows: TGTGCCACCAGACTACCAGACGGCGTCGAGCAGTACTTC. It encodes CATRLPDGVEQYF.

This clone was observed many times. The chain couples TRBV6-1 to TRBJ2-1; D is tentatively TRBD1 or TRBD2 (6 bases each). V lost 0 bases, J lost 7 bases, and 10 bases lay in between. This CDR3 has 14 amino acids. The germline V gene has CDR1 MNHNS and CDR2 SASEGT. CDR3 DNA: TGTGCCAGCAGTGAAGCAACAGGGAGGAATGAGCAGTTCTTC. Residues: CASSEATGRNEQFF.

This rearrangement joins TRBV5-8 to TRBJ1-4; D unresolved. CDR3 size: 16 residues. The V gene lost 4 bases and the J gene lost 5 bases, with 18 bases spanning the gap. CDR1 is SGHTS and CDR2 is YDEGEE in the germline V gene. Here the CDR3 reads CASSPRVGVPNEKLFF. CDR3 sequence (DNA): TGTGCCAGCAGCCCCCGGGTGGGAGTACCCAATGAAAAACTGTTTTTT.

The chain uses TRBV2 and TRBJ2-3; maybe TRBD1 (6 bases). Germline assignment: CDR1 SNHLY and CDR2 FYNNEI. The CDR3 loop spans 16 amino acids. The V end was cut by 6 bases, the J end by 4 bases, with 20 bases between. For the CDR3, the DNA is TGTGCCAGCAGGGAGGTGTGGGGGCTAGGGGCAGATACGCAGTATTTT. Translation: CASREVWGLGADTQYF.

This rearrangement joins TRBV4-1 to TRBJ2-1; the match to TRBD2 covers 8 bases. Germline V gene lookup returns CDR1 MGHRA and CDR2 YSYEKL. CDR3 size: 18 residues. With V trimmed by 4 bases and J by 3 bases, 14 bases remained unmatched. CDR3 in amino acids: CASSPTSERETHYNEQFF. CDR3 nucleotide sequence: TGCGCCAGCAGCCCGACCTCGGAGCGGGAGACCCACTACAATGAGCAGTTCTTC.

The V call is TRBV11-2, the J call TRBJ2-1; 16 nucleotides agree with TRBD2. V was pared by 7 bases and J by 7 bases, with 13 bases of the junction left unmatched. The CDR3 spans 18 residues. Germline assignment: CDR1 SGHAT and CDR2 FQNNGV. CDR3 coding DNA: TGTGCCAGCAACCCGGGACTAGCGGGAGGGGGCCGGGGGAATGAGCAGTTCTTC. Protein product: CASNPGLAGGGRGNEQFF.

The chain carries TRBV6-1 and TRBJ2-7; no reliable D call. CDR1 MNHNS and CDR2 SASEGT come from the germline V gene. The CDR3 has 14 residues. The germline V and J ends were trimmed by 2 bases and 4 bases, with 12 bases remaining between them. The CDR3 nucleotides are TGTGCCAGCAGTGAACCGCGGTTGTCGTACGAGCAGTACTTC. This sequence encodes CASSEPRLSYEQYF.

The genes are TRBV19 and TRBJ2-3; TRBD2 matches 7 bases. The junction had 14 bases not matched to a gene; V was cut back by 7 bases and J by 4 bases. The CDR3 is 16 residues long. The germline CDR1 and CDR2 sequences are LNHDA and SQIVND (reference sequence). The CDR3 coding sequence is TGTGCCAGTACCACCGCCGGACTAGGAGTCGCAGATACGCAGTATTTT. Translation gives CASTTAGLGVADTQYF. The complete variable domain, with remaining parts taken from reference TRBV19 and TRBJ2-3, reads DGGITQSPKYLFRKEGQNVTLSCEQNLNHDAMYWYRQDPGQGLRLIYYSQIVNDFQKGDIAEGYSVSREKKESFPLTVTSAQKNPTAFYLCASTTAGLGVADTQYFGPGTRLTVL.

The sample holds a few counts of this clone. The V and J genes are TRBV10-3 and TRBJ2-1, with D unclear. Per germline, CDR1 ENHRY and CDR2 SYGVKD. The CDR3 extends over 14 amino acids. V was clipped by 6 bases and J by 6 bases, with 15 bases between them. The CDR3 DNA reads TGTGCCATCAGCCGCCAGAGTTTCGCCAATGAGCAGTTCTTC. Translating it yields CAISRQSFANEQFF.

This clone was seen a single time. This chain uses TRBV2 with TRBJ1-2, with D unresolved. V was pared by 6 bases and J by 2 bases, with 13 bases between. The CDR3 sequence is 14 residues long. Germline CDR1 SNHLY, CDR2 FYNNEI. Here the CDR3 DNA reads TGTGCCAGCAGGACTGGACGGCAGAACTATGGCTACACCTTC. Translation: CASRTGRQNYGYTF.

The chain joins TRBV7-9 to TRBJ1-4; 9 bases align to TRBD1. V dropped 6 bases and J dropped 7; count of bases not matched to a gene: 6. CDR3 length equals 14 residues. Germline V CDR1 and CDR2: SEHNR, FQNEAQ (reference sequence). The CDR3 coding sequence is TGTGCCAGCAGACCGACAGGGGGGAGTGAAAAACTGTTTTTT. Encoded protein: CASRPTGGSEKLFF.

The V call is TRBV5-6, the J call TRBJ2-1, with 13 bases fitting TRBD2. This CDR3 has 16 residues. The V gene end was trimmed by 3 bases and the J gene end by 9 bases; junction bases not matched to a gene: 9. CDR1 and CDR2 from the germline V gene are SGHDT and YYEEEE. The CDR3 region is CASSSLGLAGEGEQFF. The CDR3 coding sequence is TGTGCCAGCAGCTCCCTAGGACTAGCGGGAGAGGGTGAGCAGTTCTTC.

V usage is TRBV28 and J usage is TRBJ1-2, with no clear D. Trimming cost V 0 bases and J 4 bases, with 18 bases left between them. The CDR3 length is 17 residues. Germline loops: CDR1 MDHEN, CDR2 SYDVKM. Here the CDR3 DNA reads TGTGCCAGCAGTTTATGGGGGAGGAGGGAGAAGACCTATGGCTACACCTTC. Its translation is CASSLWGRREKTYGYTF.

The chain recombines TRBV6-6 with TRBJ1-1; D gene ambiguous. This CDR3 is built from 15 residues. CDR1 is MNHNY, CDR2 SVGAGI, per germline (reference sequence). Trimming took off 6 bases at V and 2 bases at J, with 16 bases between the two ends. CDR3 amino acids: CASRLGHSGNTEAFF. DNA for the CDR3: TGTGCCAGCAGGTTAGGCCACTCGGGCAACACTGAAGCTTTCTTT.

The genes are TRBV10-3 and TRBJ2-5; D is unclear. The CDR3 runs 11 residues. V was trimmed by 6 bases and J by 5 bases, leaving 7 bases between them. CDR1 ENHRY and CDR2 SYGVKD come from the germline V gene. The CDR3 DNA follows: TGTGCCATCAGCGACGGGGAGACCCAGTACTTC. It is translated as CAISDGETQYF.

The chain joins TRBV7-2 to TRBJ2-2; TRBD2 aligns across 9 bases. The germline V gene encodes CDR1 SGHTA and CDR2 FQGNSA. J was trimmed by 4 bases and V by 1 base; bases with no gene match: 7. There are 17 residues in the CDR3. The CDR3 DNA is TGTGCCAGCAGCTTAGGCCTCGGAGCGGGGGGCACCGGGGAGCTGTTTTTT. Its translation: CASSLGLGAGGTGELFF.

The rearrangement uses TRBV23-1 and TRBJ2-3, with D maybe TRBD1 (6 bases). TRBV23-1 belongs to the ORF category, with a function that is uncertain. This CDR3 spans 17 amino acids. Trimming took 8 bases from V and 2 from J, leaving 23 bases between them. The CDR3 region is CASPPGPPGDDTDTQYF. DNA of the CDR3: TGCGCCAGCCCCCCCGGCCCCCCAGGGGATGACACAGATACGCAGTATTTT.

The chain combines TRBV6-1 with TRBJ2-1, with D unresolved. CDR1 MNHNS and CDR2 SASEGT come from the germline V gene. V was trimmed by 5 bases and J by 0 bases, leaving 11 bases between them. This CDR3 contains 15 residues. DNA for the CDR3: TGTGCCAGCAGTCAGGAGAGAGGCTCCTACAATGAGCAGTTCTTC. Protein: CASSQERGSYNEQFF.

The chain joins TRBV28 to TRBJ1-1, with TRBD1 matching over 9 bases. The V gene end was trimmed by 5 bases and the J gene end by 6 bases; junction bases not matched to a gene: 10. Germline assignment: CDR1 MDHEN and CDR2 SYDVKM. This CDR3 is 15 amino acids long. CDR3 region: CASSPRQGVRAEAFF. The CDR3 DNA reads as TGTGCCAGCAGTCCAAGACAGGGGGTTAGGGCTGAAGCTTTCTTT.

This rearrangement joins TRBV6-1 to TRBJ2-3; the match to TRBD2 covers 12 bases. The J segment lost 8 bases and the V segment lost 5 bases, leaving 2 bases of the junction unmatched. Germline CDR1 MNHNS, CDR2 SASEGT. This CDR3 has 13 amino acids. The CDR3 DNA follows: TGTGCCAGCAGTCCGGGACTAGCGGGTACGCAGTATTTT. Translated: CASSPGLAGTQYF.

The chain couples TRBV28 to TRBJ1-2; D might be TRBD1 (6 bases). The CDR3 spans 13 residues. The germline CDR1 and CDR2 sequences are MDHEN and SYDVKM. V was trimmed by 5 bases and J by 4 bases, leaving 11 bases between them. Written as DNA, the CDR3 is TGTGCCAGCAGTCGCCAGGGGATCTATGGCTACACCTTC. As protein: CASSRQGIYGYTF.

Only one count was recorded for this clone. The chain is built from TRBV6-5 and TRBJ2-2; D remains ambiguous. V shed 6 bases and J shed 8 bases, with 13 bases lying between them. Germline V lookup: CDR1 MNHEY, CDR2 SVGAGI. CDR3 size: 13 residues. The DNA of the CDR3 is TGTGCCAGCAGCCCATGGACGGAGGGGGAGCTGTTTTTT. Translating gives CASSPWTEGELFF.